The 11 T cell receptor beta chains given below trace back to one sample, sequenced in a study of blood T cell repertoires in COVID-19 (dated by TCRdb to 2018 to 2021). The method behind the library was the immunoSEQ multiplex PCR assay. TCRdb retrieved this table from immuneACCESS and kept in-frame rearrangements only. Not all clones are present; in checked studies, unresolved V genes account for under half, and no reason is known for the remainder. Here the sample has tens of thousands of clones; 88% occur a single time. The ten largest make up approximately 4.6% of the sample. The specimen sequenced was peripheral blood. These receptors came from a human donor in a cohort sampled during active COVID-19.

The chain links TRBV27 to TRBJ1-1; weak D call: TRBD1 (6 bases). Germline CDR1 and CDR2: MNHEY and SMNVEV (reference sequence). There are 14 residues in the CDR3. V dropped 2 bases and J dropped 4 bases, with 11 bases sitting between them. The CDR3 DNA is TGTGCCAGCAGTTTAGTGGGGGCGGGCACTGAAGCTTTCTTT. Its translation: CASSLVGAGTEAFF.

This rearrangement joins TRBV10-2 to TRBJ1-5; D gene unclear. The CDR3 extends over 16 amino acids. V lost 3 bases and J 7 bases, leaving 19 bases between the germline ends. CDR1 is WSHSY and CDR2 is SAAADI in the germline V gene. Here the CDR3 DNA reads TGCGCCAGCAGTGAAATTGGCAGGTTAATAGGACAGCCCCAGCATTTT. The encoded protein is CASSEIGRLIGQPQHF.

This clone was counted once. This rearrangement joins TRBV5-8 to TRBJ2-2; 9 bases align to TRBD2. This CDR3 has 16 residues. V trimming: 4 bases; J trimming: 5 bases; junction bases outside the gene matches: 9. Germline V gene lookup returns CDR1 SGHTS and CDR2 YDEGEE. For the CDR3, the DNA is TGTGCCAGCAGCCCGCTTTTGCGGGAGGGGACCGGGGAGCTGTTTTTT. Translating it yields CASSPLLREGTGELFF.

This chain links TRBV11-2 with TRBJ2-3, with TRBD2 as a possible D gene (7 bases). The V end lost 3 bases, the J end lost 3 bases, and 16 bases lay between the germline ends. Germline V gene data show CDR1 as SGHAT and CDR2 as FQNNGV. The CDR3 length is 16 residues. The CDR3 region is CASSFGGALGTDTQYF. In DNA form, the CDR3 reads TGTGCCAGCAGCTTTGGGGGGGCCCTCGGGACAGATACGCAGTATTTT.

The gene calls are TRBV5-4 and TRBJ2-6, with 8 bases aligning to TRBD2. The CDR3 spans 15 residues. Germline lookup yields CDR1 SGHNT and CDR2 YYREEE (reference sequence). V lost 5 bases to trimming and J lost 3 bases; unmatched junction nucleotides: 4. The CDR3 sequence is CASSSGGLGANVLTF. CDR3 nucleotide sequence: TGTGCCAGCAGTTCGGGGGGGCTTGGGGCCAACGTCCTGACTTTC.

The rearrangement uses TRBV2 and TRBJ2-5; D is possibly TRBD2 (5 bases). The germline V and J ends were trimmed by 6 bases and 2 bases, with 13 bases remaining between them. The CDR3 is 14 residues long. CDR1 is SNHLY, CDR2 FYNNEI, per germline. In DNA form, the CDR3 reads TGTGCCAGCAGCGCGGACTGGATACAAGAGACCCAGTACTTC. Translated: CASSADWIQETQYF.

V usage is TRBV30 and J usage is TRBJ2-7; D might be TRBD2 (5 bases). The CDR3 has 13 residues. The V gene lost 4 bases and the J gene lost 3 bases, with 13 bases spanning the gap. Germline V CDR1 and CDR2: GTSNPN, SVGIG (reference sequence). The CDR3: CAWTPTEGYEQYF. Here the CDR3 DNA reads TGTGCCTGGACCCCGACCGAGGGCTACGAGCAGTACTTC.

V usage is TRBV14 and J usage is TRBJ2-5; no definite D call. CDR3 size: 15 residues. V was pared by 0 bases and J by 0 bases, with 8 bases between. In germline, CDR1 is SGHDN, CDR2 FVKESK. The CDR3 bases are TGTGCCAGCAGCCAAGACAACACGTACCAAGAGACCCAGTACTTC. This gives the protein CASSQDNTYQETQYF.

The V call is TRBV2, the J call TRBJ2-7; TRBD2 aligns across 8 bases. This CDR3 contains 14 residues. The J segment lost 6 bases and the V segment lost 4 bases, leaving 8 bases of the junction unmatched. Germline V gene sequence: CDR1 SNHLY, CDR2 FYNNEI. Here the CDR3 reads CASSVKAGVAEQYF. In DNA form, the CDR3 reads TGTGCCAGCAGTGTTAAAGCGGGAGTTGCCGAGCAGTACTTC.

The gene calls are TRBV2 and TRBJ2-2; 10 positions agree with TRBD2. The CDR3 contains 15 residues. CDR1 and CDR2 (germline): SNHLY, FYNNEI. V trimming: 6 bases; J trimming: 0 bases; junction bases outside the gene matches: 1. CDR3 bases: TGTGCCAGCAGCGGGACTAGCGCGAACACCGGGGAGCTGTTTTTT. This codes for CASSGTSANTGELFF.

This chain connects TRBV19 to TRBJ2-6; maybe TRBD1 (5 bases). V lost 5 bases and J 0 bases, leaving 8 bases between the germline ends. The CDR3 consists of 15 residues. Germline loops: CDR1 LNHDA, CDR2 SQIVND (reference sequence). CDR3 protein: CASSLDTSGANVLTF. DNA of the CDR3: TGTGCCAGTAGTTTGGACACCTCTGGGGCCAACGTCCTGACTTTC.